This T cell receptor (beta chain) stems from a study of blood T cell repertoires in COVID-19. Study information: The United States, Italy and Spain were the sources of the acute and convalescent COVID-19 samples. PBMCs, B-cell-depleted T cells, or T cells were the source of the cDNA or gDNA that made up the material.

Original processing methods: Amplification with reference gene primers provided the estimates of nucleated cell counts. The protocol was immunoSEQ multiplex PCR, while the TCRdb copy is restricted to in-frame clones and leaves out a portion. That table supplies the V and J calls and clone size; D and trimming were determined from the DNA. Of 200,000 to 250,000 clones listed, 70% to 90% are singletons. The CDR3 spans 16 residues. After removal of 4 bases from V and 8 bases from J, the junction contained 9 bases not matched to a gene. Germline lookup yields CDR1 LNHDA and CDR2 SQIVND (reference sequence).

The V call is TRBV19, the J call TRBJ1-5, with TRBD1 matching 12 bases. The clonotype was recovered from a man aged 35 to 55 with acute or convalescent COVID-19. What was sequenced was peripheral blood. The CDR3 coding sequence is TGTGCCAGTAGTAGGAACCCGGGACAGGGGGCTAAGCCCCAGCATTTT. As protein: CASSRNPGQGAKPQHF.